This TCR beta chain was observed in a study of cytotoxic CD8 clonotypes in ibrutinib-treated CLL. Sequenced by immunoSEQ multiplex PCR; TCRdb stores in-frame clones only, minus some. The profile covers about 200,000 clones, with over 60% appearing a single time and over 10% taken by the ten largest. With V trimmed by 4 bases and J by 4 bases, 7 bases remained unmatched. This CDR3 has 16 amino acids. Germline assignment: CDR1 LGHNA and CDR2 YSLEER. The V gene is TRBV4-3, the J gene TRBJ2-3; 11 bases map to TRBD1. The sample was PBMCs, taken after 24 months of ibrutinib treatment. The TCR was taken from a human donor with chronic lymphocytic leukemia. CDR3 coding DNA: TGCGCCAGCAGCCGCCGGACAGGGGGCGGCCCAGATACGCAGTATTTT. This gives the protein CASSRRTGGGPDTQYF.